This is a list of T cell receptor beta chains from one sample in a study of T cells in Graves' hyperthyroidism and ophthalmopathy. Via MiXCR, TCRdb re-called the multiplex PCR reads, giving one row per CDR3 protein. Among approximately 510,000 distinct CDR3 sequences listed, over 35% were seen once. What was sequenced was peripheral blood or thyroid tissue (not recorded which). Every receptor here comes from an adult woman with Graves' disease, either hyperthyroidism or ophthalmopathy (not recorded which). CDR3s include the opening cysteine and the closing phenylalanine or tryptophan. A D gene is named only where the DNA matches it firmly. Clone size is stated in some rows and not others, as once, few, many or a class when expanded.

>.|TRBJ2-7|.|TRBV7-9
TGTGCCAGCAGTGAAATTGAGGTGGATATGGGCTACGAGCAGTACTTC
CASSEIEVDMGYEQYF
>.|TRBJ1-5|TRBD1|TRBV7-8
TGTGCCAGCAGCTTCCGGGACAGGGGTGATCAGCCCCAGCATTTT
CASSFRDRGDQPQHF
>few|TRBJ1-4|.|TRBV28
TGTGCCAGCAGTTTAGGAGGTGCAGGAGAGAATGAAAAACTGTTTTTT
CASSLGGAGENEKLFF
>many|TRBJ2-7|.|TRBV25-1
TGTGCCAGCAGCGCCTCCTCGGGGGCAGGGTCTTTTGGGGAGCAGTACTTC
CASSASSGAGSFGEQYF
>many|TRBJ2-7|TRBD1|TRBV29-1
TGCAGCGTCGCAGGGACAGCTAGAGAGCAGTACTTC
CSVAGTAREQYF
>few|TRBJ1-5|TRBD1|TRBV2
TGTGCCAGCAGTGAAGCCGGACAGGACGATCAGCCCCAGCATTTT
CASSEAGQDDQPQHF
>.|TRBJ1-5|TRBD1|TRBV12-3/TRBV12-4
TGTGCCAGCAGCCTGGACAGGGCGCGGCCCCAGCATTTT
CASSLDRARPQHF
>.|TRBJ2-2|.|TRBV5-1
TGCGCCAGCAGGTGGACAGTCGCCTCGAACACCGGGGAGCTGTTTTTT
CASRWTVASNTGELFF
>.|TRBJ1-1|.|TRBV7-2
TGTGCCAGCAGGGATGGGGCGAGGAACACTGAAGCTTTCTTT
CASRDGARNTEAFF
>.|TRBJ2-7|TRBD1|TRBV11-2
TGTGCCAGCAGTTTTGATCCCCAGGGGGACCACGAGCAGTACTTC
CASSFDPQGDHEQYF
>few|TRBJ2-3|.|TRBV29-1
TGCAGCGTTTCAGATACGCAGTATTTT
CSVSDTQYF
>few|TRBJ1-1|.|TRBV3-1
TGTGCCAGCAGCCACGGACAGCCCAACGCTGAAGCTTTCTTT
CASSHGQPNAEAFF
>.|TRBJ2-3|.|TRBV20-1
TGCAGTGCTAGTTCAGCGGAGGCCACAGATACGCAGTATTTT
CSASSAEATDTQYF
>.|TRBJ1-4|.|TRBV4-1
TGCGCCAGCAGCCGGGGTGTGGCCAGGCGTGAAAAACTGTTTTTT
CASSRGVARREKLFF
>many|TRBJ1-6|.|TRBV10-2
TGCGCCAGCAGTGAGTTGTCAGGGGTTGCTTCACCCCTCCACTTT
CASSELSGVASPLHF
>.|TRBJ2-2|.|TRBV19
TGTGCCAGTACCTCGGGTTGGGTAACCGGGGAGCTGTTTTTT
CASTSGWVTGELFF
>many|TRBJ2-7|.|TRBV7-9
TGTGCCAGCGGTTCAACGAAGGGTTCCTACGAGCAGTACTTC
CASGSTKGSYEQYF
>.|TRBJ2-7|TRBD2|TRBV7-8
TGTGCCAGCAGCATAAGCGGGAGATTGTACGAGCAGTACTTC
CASSISGRLYEQYF
>.|TRBJ1-6|.|TRBV11-2
TGTGCCAGCAGCCCGCCTCTGGGGTCTTCACCCCTCCACTTT
CASSPPLGSSPLHF
>.|TRBJ1-2|.|TRBV7-2
TGTGCCAGCAGCTTAGGCCGGAGCGTCAACTATGGCTACACCTTC
CASSLGRSVNYGYTF
>few|TRBJ2-5|TRBD2|TRBV7-2
TGTGCCAGCACCCTCGGACTAGTGGAAGAGACCCAGTACTTC
CASTLGLVEETQYF
>.|TRBJ2-5|TRBD2|TRBV20-1
TGCAGTGCTAGAAGCGGGAGGGCCCTATACAATTTC
CSARSGRALYNF
>.|TRBJ1-1|.|TRBV10-3
TGTGCCATCAACCCCGGGACACGGAGGACTGAAGCTTTCTTT
CAINPGTRRTEAFF
>.|TRBJ1-2|TRBD1|TRBV2
TGTGCCACCCGAGGGGGCAGGGGTGGCTACACCTTC
CATRGGRGGYTF
>once|TRBJ1-1|.|TRBV7-2
TGTGCCAGCAGGGAGGCTGAAGCTTTCTTT
CASREAEAFF
>.|TRBJ2-5|TRBD1|TRBV9
TGTGCCAGCAGCGTGGGACAGGGATGGGAGACCCAGTACTTC
CASSVGQGWETQYF
>many|TRBJ1-1|.|TRBV5-1
TGCGCCAGCAGCTGGGGACCAGGGGACACTGAAGCTTTCTTT
CASSWGPGDTEAFF
>many|TRBJ1-5|.|TRBV2
TGTGCCAGCAGTGAAGCAGGGAGGGAACAGCCCCAGCATTTT
CASSEAGREQPQHF
>.|TRBJ2-7|TRBD2|TRBV10-3
TGTGCCATCAGTGCCTCGACTAGCGGGAAGAGCTCCTACGAGCAGTACTTC
CAISASTSGKSSYEQYF
>few|TRBJ2-2|.|TRBV10-3
TGTGCCAGCAGTTCTCATCCCGGGACGGCGAACACCGGGGAGCTGTTTTTT
CASSSHPGTANTGELFF
>few|TRBJ2-5|.|TRBV10-3
TGTGCCATCAGTACAGGGAGGGAGACCCAGTACTTC
CAISTGRETQYF
>few|TRBJ2-6|.|TRBV7-2
TGCGCCAGCAGCCACTGGTTCACAGTTGGGGCCAACGTCCTGACTTTC
CASSHWFTVGANVLTF
>many|TRBJ1-4|TRBD1|TRBV5-1
TGCGCCAGCAGCGGTGGACAGGGAGACCCAACTAATGAAAAACTGTTTTTT
CASSGGQGDPTNEKLFF
>.|TRBJ2-5|TRBD2|TRBV20-1
TGCAGTGCTAGAGCGCCGAGAGCGGGAGGAGAGACCCAGTACTTC
CSARAPRAGGETQYF
>few|TRBJ2-1|.|TRBV29-1
TGCAGCGTCCGGGACTTCCAATACAATGAGCAGTTCTTC
CSVRDFQYNEQFF
>many|TRBJ1-1|.|TRBV12-3/TRBV12-4
TGTGCCAGCAGTCTCACAGGGCGAGCTTTCTTT
CASSLTGRAFF
>.|TRBJ1-5|.|TRBV7-2
TGTGCCAGCAGCTTAGGTAGCGAGAGGGTGGAGACCCAGCATTTT
CASSLGSERVETQHF
>.|TRBJ1-4|TRBD1|TRBV7-9
TGTGCCAGCAGCATCGGGACAGTCGGAAAACTGTTTTTT
CASSIGTVGKLFF
>many|TRBJ2-5|TRBD2|TRBV11-2
TGTGCCAGCAGCTCCCTCCCCTCTAGCGGGAGCGGGGAGACCCAGTACTTC
CASSSLPSSGSGETQYF